The next 2 T cell receptor beta chains were all read from a single sample in a study of T cells in women clearing cervical HPV infection. Clones were read by immunoSEQ multiplex PCR, and TCRdb kept only the in-frame ones, dropping some. This sample's table reports tens of thousands of clones. The sequencing input was blood buffy coat. These receptor sequences come from a woman between 18 and 70 years old with a cervical HPV16 infection that either progressed to CIN3+ or cleared (not recorded which).

Comment on this clone: The CDR3 goes on 3 residues after the read ends, and that part is filled in from the germline J gene. This sequence joins TRBV5-1 and TRBJ2-7; 8 nucleotides align to TRBD2. Germline CDR1 SGHRS, CDR2 YFSETQ. Germline trimming cut 2 bases from V and 0 bases from J; bases unmatched to any gene: 7. The CDR3 sequence is 16 residues long. The part of the CDR3 DNA that was read is TGCGCCAGCAGCTTATATAGCGGGGCCCCCTCCTACGAG. As protein: CASSLYSGAPSYE. The whole CDR3 protein is CASSLYSGAPSYEQYF.

Comments on this clone: Read coverage stops 3 residues before the CDR3 terminus; the germline J gene supplies the remainder. J is TRBJ2-1 and V is TRBV7-6, with 9 bases fitting TRBD2. Germline assignment: CDR1 SGHVS and CDR2 FNYEAQ. V was clipped by 1 base and J by 9 bases; unmatched bases: 7. This CDR3 has 15 residues. CDR3 loop: CASSLGLAGTAEQFF. CDR3 bases read: TGTGCCAGCAGCTTAGGTCTAGCGGGGACCGCTGAG.